Listed below are T cell receptor beta chains from one sample, sequenced in a study of T-cell reconstitution after alpha-beta-depleted transplantation in children. TCRdb processed the PCR reads anew with MiXCR; each CDR3 protein has one entry. The data show around 580,000 distinct CDR3 sequences, roughly 24% seen once. The source material was PBMCs, mostly from graft donor cells, sampled 360 days after TCRalphabeta/CD19-depleted stem cell transplant. The source is a boy younger than two who had a stem cell transplant for acute myeloid leukemia, so the T cells may come from the graft donor. Each CDR3 is given with its conserved first and last residue. The D gene is left open where the match is weak. Where a row states a size, it is once, few, many or the class of an expanded clone; other rows omit it.

D gene: -; V gene: TRBV20-1; J gene: TRBJ2-1; clone size: many; CDR3 DNA: TGCAGTGCGGGACGGCCGATGGAGCAGTTCTTC; CDR3 protein: CSAGRPMEQFF
D gene: TRBD1; V gene: TRBV10-1; J gene: TRBJ1-1; clone size: -; CDR3 DNA: TGCGCCAGCAGTCGGGACAGGGGGGCAACTGAAGCTTTCTTT; CDR3 protein: CASSRDRGATEAFF
D gene: -; V gene: TRBV12-3/TRBV12-4; J gene: TRBJ2-3; clone size: -; CDR3 DNA: TGTGCCAGCAGAAACAGTGGAAGCACAGATACGCAGTATTTT; CDR3 protein: CASRNSGSTDTQYF
D gene: TRBD1; V gene: TRBV9; J gene: TRBJ1-2; clone size: few; CDR3 DNA: TGTGCCAGCAGCCGGACAGGGCCTCGCTACACCTTC; CDR3 protein: CASSRTGPRYTF
D gene: -; V gene: TRBV20-1; J gene: TRBJ2-1; clone size: many; CDR3 DNA: TGCAGTGCTAGGGACCGTAATGAGCAGTTCTTC; CDR3 protein: CSARDRNEQFF
D gene: -; V gene: TRBV12-3/TRBV12-4; J gene: TRBJ1-4; clone size: -; CDR3 DNA: TGTGCCAGCCTCGGCAGGTCTTATGAAAAACTGTTTTTT; CDR3 protein: CASLGRSYEKLFF
D gene: -; V gene: TRBV12-3/TRBV12-4; J gene: TRBJ1-1; clone size: many; CDR3 DNA: TGTGCCAGCAGTTTAAGGGAGTCTATGAACACTGAAGCTTTCTTT; CDR3 protein: CASSLRESMNTEAFF
D gene: -; V gene: TRBV6-6; J gene: TRBJ1-2; clone size: few; CDR3 DNA: TGTGCCAGCAGTCCGGAACCCTATGGCTACACCTTC; CDR3 protein: CASSPEPYGYTF
D gene: TRBD1; V gene: TRBV5-5; J gene: TRBJ2-2; clone size: many; CDR3 DNA: TGTGCCAGCAGCTGGACGACAGGGGGTCGGACCGGGGAGCTGTTTTTT; CDR3 protein: CASSWTTGGRTGELFF
D gene: -; V gene: TRBV9; J gene: TRBJ1-6; clone size: -; CDR3 DNA: TGTGCCAGCAGCGTAGGTAATTCACCCCTCCACTTT; CDR3 protein: CASSVGNSPLHF
D gene: -; V gene: TRBV29-1; J gene: TRBJ1-2; clone size: many; CDR3 DNA: TGCAGCGTTGGGGATGGCTACACCTTC; CDR3 protein: CSVGDGYTF
D gene: TRBD2; V gene: TRBV7-9; J gene: TRBJ2-1; clone size: -; CDR3 DNA: TGTGCCAGCAGCTTAGGGCAGGGAGGGAGTGAGCAGTTCTTC; CDR3 protein: CASSLGQGGSEQFF
D gene: -; V gene: TRBV10-3; J gene: TRBJ2-7; clone size: few; CDR3 DNA: TGTGCCATCAGTGTTAGTCGGAGCGACTCCTACGAGCAGTACTTC; CDR3 protein: CAISVSRSDSYEQYF
D gene: -; V gene: TRBV9; J gene: TRBJ2-7; clone size: few; CDR3 DNA: TGTGCCAGCAGCCCTACACTCAGCTCCTACGAGCAGTACTTC; CDR3 protein: CASSPTLSSYEQYF
D gene: -; V gene: TRBV5-1; J gene: TRBJ2-7; clone size: -; CDR3 DNA: TGCGCCAGCAGCTTGGAAGGACAGCCCTCCTACGAGCAGTACTTC; CDR3 protein: CASSLEGQPSYEQYF
D gene: -; V gene: TRBV7-9; J gene: TRBJ1-6; clone size: -; CDR3 DNA: TGTGCCAGCAGCTGGACCGACCCGAATTCACCCCTCCACTTT; CDR3 protein: CASSWTDPNSPLHF
D gene: TRBD1; V gene: TRBV28; J gene: TRBJ2-4; clone size: -; CDR3 DNA: TGTGCCAGCAGTTTCAACAGGGGGCTAGCCAAAAACATTCAGTACTTC; CDR3 protein: CASSFNRGLAKNIQYF
D gene: TRBD1; V gene: TRBV7-8; J gene: TRBJ2-1; clone size: many; CDR3 DNA: TGTGCCAGCAGCCCCACTACAGGGGGCGCCTCCTACAATGAGCAGTTCTTC; CDR3 protein: CASSPTTGGASYNEQFF
D gene: -; V gene: TRBV27; J gene: TRBJ2-1; clone size: once; CDR3 DNA: TGTGCCAGCAGTCAGGACTGGACGAGGAATGAGCAGTTCTTC; CDR3 protein: CASSQDWTRNEQFF
D gene: TRBD1; V gene: TRBV20-1; J gene: TRBJ2-3; clone size: few; CDR3 DNA: TGCAGTGCTAGGGACAGGGGAAATACCGATACGCAGTATTTT; CDR3 protein: CSARDRGNTDTQYF
D gene: -; V gene: TRBV20-1; J gene: TRBJ2-7; clone size: few; CDR3 DNA: TGCAGTGCTAGCAGACAGCCAAGTTACGAGCAGTACTTC; CDR3 protein: CSASRQPSYEQYF
D gene: -; V gene: TRBV3-1; J gene: TRBJ2-1; clone size: -; CDR3 DNA: TGTGCCAGCAGTCCCCAGGTTTTCCCTGACAATGAGCAGTTCTTC; CDR3 protein: CASSPQVFPDNEQFF